The present T cell receptor beta chain was sequenced within a study of T cells in Graves' hyperthyroidism and ophthalmopathy. This clonotype was detected only a few times. As yet, its antigen is unknown. RNA transcripts were the template for amplifying TCR beta CDR3 regions. Researchers ran a first-round RT-PCR on the TCR CDR3 using the HTBI primer set. TCRdb reanalysed the multiplex PCR reads using MiXCR and keeps one entry per CDR3 protein. The sample includes around 620,000 distinct CDR3 sequences, more than 45% seen only once; the top ten take 19%. Study outcomes and limitations: The blood repertoire included most of the expanded thyroid clonotypes above 0.001. The model identified upcoming ophthalmopathy a median about 7.1 months ahead of onset.

After removal of 5 bases from V and 3 bases from J, the junction contained 7 bases not matched to a gene. The CDR3 sequence is 15 residues long. The chain is built from TRBV12-3 or TRBV12-4 and TRBJ2-7; 10 bases align to TRBD2. The sequencing sample was made of peripheral blood or thyroid tissue (not recorded which). The TCR was taken from an adult woman with Graves' disease, either hyperthyroidism or ophthalmopathy (not recorded which). This chain's CDR3 is CASSVPGTSVYEQYF. The CDR3 DNA is TGTGCCAGCAGTGTTCCCGGGACTAGCGTCTACGAGCAGTACTTC.